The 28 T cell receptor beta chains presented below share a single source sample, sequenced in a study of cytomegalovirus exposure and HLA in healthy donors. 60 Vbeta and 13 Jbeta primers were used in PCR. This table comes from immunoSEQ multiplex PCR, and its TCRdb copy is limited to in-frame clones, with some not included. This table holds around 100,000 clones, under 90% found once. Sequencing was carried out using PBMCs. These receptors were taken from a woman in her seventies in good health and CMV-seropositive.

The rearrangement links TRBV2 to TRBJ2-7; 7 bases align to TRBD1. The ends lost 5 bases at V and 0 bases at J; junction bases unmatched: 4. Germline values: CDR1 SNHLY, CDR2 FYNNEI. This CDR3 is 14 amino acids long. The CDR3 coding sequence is TGTGCCAGCAGTTCCCAGGGGGACTCCTACGAGCAGTACTTC. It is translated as CASSSQGDSYEQYF.

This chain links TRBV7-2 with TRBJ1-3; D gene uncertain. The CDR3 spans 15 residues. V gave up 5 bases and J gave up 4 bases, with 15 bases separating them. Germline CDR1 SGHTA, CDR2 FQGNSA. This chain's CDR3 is CASSLPRTEGNTIYF. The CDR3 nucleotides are TGTGCCAGCAGCCTCCCCAGAACAGAAGGAAACACCATATATTTT.

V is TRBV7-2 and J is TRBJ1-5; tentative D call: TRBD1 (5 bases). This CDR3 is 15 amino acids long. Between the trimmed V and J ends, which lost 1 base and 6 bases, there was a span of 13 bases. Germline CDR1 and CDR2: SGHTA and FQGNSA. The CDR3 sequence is CASSLVQGRVQPQHF. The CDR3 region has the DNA TGTGCCAGCAGCTTAGTTCAGGGCCGGGTTCAGCCCCAGCATTTT.

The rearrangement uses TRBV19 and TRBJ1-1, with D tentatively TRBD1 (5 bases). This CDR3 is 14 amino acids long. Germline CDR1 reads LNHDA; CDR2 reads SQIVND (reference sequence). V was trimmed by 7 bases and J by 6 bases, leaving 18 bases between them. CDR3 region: CASTASGRGAEAFF. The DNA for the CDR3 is TGTGCCAGTACCGCCTCCGGGAGAGGGGCTGAAGCTTTCTTT.

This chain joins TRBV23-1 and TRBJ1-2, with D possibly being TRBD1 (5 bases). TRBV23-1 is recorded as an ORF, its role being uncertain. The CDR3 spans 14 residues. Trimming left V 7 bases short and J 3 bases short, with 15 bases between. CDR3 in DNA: TGCGCCAGCATCATTAAGGGGCCAGACTATGGCTACACCTTC. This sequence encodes CASIIKGPDYGYTF.

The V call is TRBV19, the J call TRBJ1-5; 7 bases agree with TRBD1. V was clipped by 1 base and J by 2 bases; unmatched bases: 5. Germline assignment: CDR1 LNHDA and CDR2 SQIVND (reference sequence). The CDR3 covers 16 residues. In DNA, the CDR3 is TGTGCCAGTAGTATAGGGGGGACAGACGGCAATCAGCCCCAGCATTTT. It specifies CASSIGGTDGNQPQHF.

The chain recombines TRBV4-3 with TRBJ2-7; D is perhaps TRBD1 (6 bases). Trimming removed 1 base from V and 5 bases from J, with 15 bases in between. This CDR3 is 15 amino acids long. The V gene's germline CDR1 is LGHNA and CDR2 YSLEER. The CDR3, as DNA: TGCGCCAGCAGCCAAGTAGAACAGGGACGCCACGAGCAGTACTTC. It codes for CASSQVEQGRHEQYF.

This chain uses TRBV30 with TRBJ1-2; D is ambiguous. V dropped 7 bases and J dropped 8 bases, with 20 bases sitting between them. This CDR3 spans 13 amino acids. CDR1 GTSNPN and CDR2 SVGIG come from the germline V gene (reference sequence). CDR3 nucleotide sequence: TGTGCCTATTATCCTGGGTTGCGGCGGGGCTACACCTTC. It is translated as CAYYPGLRRGYTF.

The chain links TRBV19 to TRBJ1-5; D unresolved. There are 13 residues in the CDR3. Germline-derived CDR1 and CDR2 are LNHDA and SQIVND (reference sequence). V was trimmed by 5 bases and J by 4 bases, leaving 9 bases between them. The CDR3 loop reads CASSFRQNQPQHF. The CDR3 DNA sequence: TGTGCCAGTAGTTTTCGCCAGAATCAGCCCCAGCATTTT.

The CDR3 region is CASRQGGGNQPQHF. The CDR3 nucleotides are TGTGCCAGCAGGCAGGGGGGAGGCAATCAGCCCCAGCATTTT. The J gene is TRBJ1-5, the V gene TRBV7-2, with 7 positions matching TRBD1. The V segment lost 6 bases and the J segment 2 bases; nucleotides outside the gene matches: 4. Germline CDR1 and CDR2: SGHTA and FQGNSA. The CDR3 is made up of 14 amino acids.

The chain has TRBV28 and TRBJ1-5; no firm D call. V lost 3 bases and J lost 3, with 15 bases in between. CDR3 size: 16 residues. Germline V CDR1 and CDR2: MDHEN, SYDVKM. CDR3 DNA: TGTGCCAGCAGTTTCCCATCCAGCGGTTACAATCAGCCCCAGCATTTT. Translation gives CASSFPSSGYNQPQHF. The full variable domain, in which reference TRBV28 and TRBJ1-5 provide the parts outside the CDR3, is DVKVTQSSRYLVKRTGEKVFLECVQDMDHENMFWYRQDPGLGLRLIYFSYDVKMKEKGDIPEGYSVSREKKERFSLILESASTNQTSMYLCASSFPSSGYNQPQHFGDGTRLSIL.

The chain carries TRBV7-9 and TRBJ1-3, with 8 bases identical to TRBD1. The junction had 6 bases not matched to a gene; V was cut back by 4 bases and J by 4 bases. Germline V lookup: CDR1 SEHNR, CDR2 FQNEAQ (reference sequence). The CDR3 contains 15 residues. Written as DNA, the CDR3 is TGTGCCAGCAGCTCGGACAGGGTCGGCGGAAACACCATATATTTT. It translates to CASSSDRVGGNTIYF.

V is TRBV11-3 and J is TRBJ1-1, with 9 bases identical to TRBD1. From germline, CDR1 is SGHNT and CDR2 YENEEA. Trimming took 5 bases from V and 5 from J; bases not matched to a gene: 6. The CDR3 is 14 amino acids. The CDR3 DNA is TGTGCCAGCAGCCAAAACAGGGGGCGGACTGAAGCTTTCTTT. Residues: CASSQNRGRTEAFF.

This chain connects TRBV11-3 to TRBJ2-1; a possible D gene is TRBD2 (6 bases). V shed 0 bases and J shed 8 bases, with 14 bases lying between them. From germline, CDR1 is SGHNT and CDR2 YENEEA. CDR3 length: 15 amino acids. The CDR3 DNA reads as TGTGCCAGCAGCTTAGAGGGCGGGAAACCGTATGAGCAGTTCTTC. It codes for CASSLEGGKPYEQFF.

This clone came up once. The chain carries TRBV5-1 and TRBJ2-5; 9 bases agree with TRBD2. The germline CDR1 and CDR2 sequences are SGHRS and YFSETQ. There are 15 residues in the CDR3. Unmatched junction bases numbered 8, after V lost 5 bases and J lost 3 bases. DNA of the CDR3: TGCGCCAGCAGACTAGGCGGGAGGGCCGAAGAGACCCAGTACTTC. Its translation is CASRLGGRAEETQYF.

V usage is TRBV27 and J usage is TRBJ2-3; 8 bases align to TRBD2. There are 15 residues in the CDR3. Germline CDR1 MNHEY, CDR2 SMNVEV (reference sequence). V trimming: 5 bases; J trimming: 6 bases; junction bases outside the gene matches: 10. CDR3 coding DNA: TGTGCCAGCAGTCGTGGGACTAGAGGAATGGATACGCAGTATTTT. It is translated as CASSRGTRGMDTQYF.

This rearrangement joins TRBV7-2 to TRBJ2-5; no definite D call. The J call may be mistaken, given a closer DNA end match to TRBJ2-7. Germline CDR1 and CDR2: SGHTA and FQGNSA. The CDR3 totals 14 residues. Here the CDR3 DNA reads TGTGCCAGCAGCTTGGGTGGCGGATCCTACGAGCAGTACTTC. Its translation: CASSLGGGSYEQYF.

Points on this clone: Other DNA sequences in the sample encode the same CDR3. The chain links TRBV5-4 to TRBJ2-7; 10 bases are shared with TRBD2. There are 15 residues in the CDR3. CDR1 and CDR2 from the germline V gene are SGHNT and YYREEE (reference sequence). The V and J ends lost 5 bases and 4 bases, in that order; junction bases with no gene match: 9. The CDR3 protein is CASSSSLAGEYEQYF. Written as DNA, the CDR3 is TGTGCCAGCAGTTCATCCCTAGCGGGAGAATACGAGCAGTACTTC.

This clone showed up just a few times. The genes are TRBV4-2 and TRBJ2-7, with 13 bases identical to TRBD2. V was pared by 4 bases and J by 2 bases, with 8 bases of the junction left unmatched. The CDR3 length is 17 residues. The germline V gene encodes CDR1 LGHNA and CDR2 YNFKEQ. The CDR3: CASSPLPGLAGAYEQYF. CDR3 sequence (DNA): TGTGCCAGCAGCCCCTTACCCGGACTAGCGGGGGCCTACGAGCAGTACTTC.

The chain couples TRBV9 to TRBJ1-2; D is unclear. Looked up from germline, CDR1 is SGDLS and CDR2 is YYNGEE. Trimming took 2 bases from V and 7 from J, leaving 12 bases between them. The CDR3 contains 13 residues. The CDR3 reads CASSVTRGSGYTF. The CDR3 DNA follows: TGTGCCAGCAGCGTCACCCGGGGTAGTGGCTACACCTTC.

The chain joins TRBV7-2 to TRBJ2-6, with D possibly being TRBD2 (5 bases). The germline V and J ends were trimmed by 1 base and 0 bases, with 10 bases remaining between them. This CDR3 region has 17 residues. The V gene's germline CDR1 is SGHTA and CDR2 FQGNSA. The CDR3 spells CASSLERRASGANVLTF. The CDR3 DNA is TGTGCCAGCAGCTTAGAGCGGAGAGCCTCTGGGGCCAACGTCCTGACTTTC. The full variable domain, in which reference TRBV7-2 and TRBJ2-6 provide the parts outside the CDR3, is GAGVSQSPSNKVTEKGKDVELRCDPISGHTALYWYRQSLGQGLEFLIYFQGNSAPDKSGLPSDRFSAERTGGSVSTLTIQRTQQEDSAVYLCASSLERRASGANVLTFGAGSRLTVL.

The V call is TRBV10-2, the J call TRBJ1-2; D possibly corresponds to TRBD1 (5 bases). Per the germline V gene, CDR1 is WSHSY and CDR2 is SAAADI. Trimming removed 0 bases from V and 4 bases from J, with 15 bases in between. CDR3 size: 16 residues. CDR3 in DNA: TGCGCCAGCAGTGAGTCGAGGACAAGGGATGCCTATGGCTACACCTTC. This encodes CASSESRTRDAYGYTF.

The DNA for the CDR3 is TGTGCCAGCAGTGGAAGGGCATCAGGACTACCGACCCCCCAAGAGACCCAGTACTTC. Translation: CASSGRASGLPTPQETQYF. The J gene is TRBJ2-5, the V gene TRBV6-1; D possibly corresponds to TRBD2 (6 bases). Trimming cost V 4 bases and J 1 base, with 25 bases left between them. This CDR3 has 19 residues. Per the germline V gene, CDR1 is MNHNS and CDR2 is SASEGT.

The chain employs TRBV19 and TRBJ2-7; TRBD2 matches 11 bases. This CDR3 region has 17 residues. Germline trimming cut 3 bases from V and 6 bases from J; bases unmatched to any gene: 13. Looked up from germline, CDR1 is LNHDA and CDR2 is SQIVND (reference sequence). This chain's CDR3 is CASSIKAGGLAASEQYF. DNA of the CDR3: TGTGCCAGTAGTATTAAGGCAGGGGGACTAGCGGCCTCCGAGCAGTACTTC.

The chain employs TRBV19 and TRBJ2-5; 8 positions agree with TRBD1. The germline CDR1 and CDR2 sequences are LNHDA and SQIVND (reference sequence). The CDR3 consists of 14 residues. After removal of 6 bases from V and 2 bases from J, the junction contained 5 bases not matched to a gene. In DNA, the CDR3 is TGTGCCAGTAGGGACAGGGCACCTCAAGAGACCCAGTACTTC. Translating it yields CASRDRAPQETQYF.

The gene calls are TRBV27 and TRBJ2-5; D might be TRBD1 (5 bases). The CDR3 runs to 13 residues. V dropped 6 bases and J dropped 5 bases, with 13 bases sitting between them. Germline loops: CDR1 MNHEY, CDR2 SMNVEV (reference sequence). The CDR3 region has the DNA TGTGCCAGCAGGTCAGGGTGGTTGGAGACCCAGTACTTC. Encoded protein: CASRSGWLETQYF.

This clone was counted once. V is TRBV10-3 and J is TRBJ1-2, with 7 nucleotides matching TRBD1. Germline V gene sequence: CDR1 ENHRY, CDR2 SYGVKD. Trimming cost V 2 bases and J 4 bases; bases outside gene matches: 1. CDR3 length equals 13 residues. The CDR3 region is CAISEGTAYGYTF. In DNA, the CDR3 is TGTGCCATCAGTGAGGGGACAGCCTATGGCTACACCTTC.

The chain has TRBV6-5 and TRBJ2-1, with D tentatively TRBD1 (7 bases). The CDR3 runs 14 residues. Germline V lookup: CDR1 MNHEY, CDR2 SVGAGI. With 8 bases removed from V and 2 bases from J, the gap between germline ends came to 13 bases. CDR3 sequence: CASARGVTYNEQFF. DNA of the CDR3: TGTGCCAGCGCCAGGGGGGTTACCTACAATGAGCAGTTCTTC.